The following is a TCR beta chain sequence with its context. The antigen is undetermined. V was clipped by 0 bases and J by 5 bases; unmatched bases: 6. Germline V CDR1 and CDR2: LGHDT, YNNKEL (reference sequence). The CDR3 spans 15 residues. The sample belongs to a study of post-analysis software for immune sequencing data. Incorporated into the TCR beta cDNA libraries were unique molecular identifiers, which served to reduce PCR and sequencing biases. T cells numbering roughly 1 to 10 million yielded roughly 0.5 million cDNA molecules. TCRdb reanalysed the PCR reads using MiXCR and keeps one entry per CDR3 protein. The table lists roughly 800,000 distinct CDR3 sequences, 40% to 55% of them singletons. Points from the study as a whole: Those with multiple sclerosis, the patient group, showed significantly lower normalized Chao1 diversity than controls. By F measure, samples from a shared preparation batch strongly co-clustered. There were roughly 5 TRBV segments more frequent in patients than controls, and TRBV5-6, TRBV5-1 and TRBV20-1 were among them.

This chain joins TRBV3-1 and TRBJ2-5, with 7 bases fitting TRBD1. Sequenced input: blood. The receptor comes from a girl aged 5 to 17 with multiple sclerosis. Here the CDR3 reads CASSQETGIRETQYF. Here the CDR3 DNA reads TGTGCCAGCAGCCAAGAGACAGGGATCCGGGAGACCCAGTACTTC.